These T cell receptor beta chains were read from a single sample in a study of cytomegalovirus exposure and HLA in healthy donors. Repertoires were generated with immunoSEQ multiplex PCR, while TCRdb's copy carries only in-frame clones and drops some. Of more than 100,000 clones in the sample, approximately 70% were seen once. Sequenced: PBMCs. Receptors were obtained from a man between 18 and 29 years old in good health and CMV-seronegative. The CDR3 runs from the conserved cysteine through the conserved F or W. The D gene is left open where the match is weak. The size field is filled for only some rows; it gives once, few, many or a size class.

TRBV10-2	few	.	TRBJ1-1	CASRERDTNTEAFF	TGCGCCAGCAGAGAAAGGGACACCAACACTGAAGCTTTCTTT
TRBV28	.	.	TRBJ1-3	CASSFGYTIYF	TGTGCCAGCAGTTTTGGCTACACCATATATTTT
TRBV18	few	TRBD2	TRBJ2-2	CASSPPSGDTGELFF	TGTGCCAGCTCACCCCCTAGCGGGGACACCGGGGAGCTGTTTTTT
TRBV28	.	.	TRBJ1-2	CASSYPGAPGGYTF	TGTGCCAGCAGTTACCCCGGAGCACCTGGGGGCTACACCTTC
TRBV6-1	once	TRBD1	TRBJ1-6	CASSERIRTGRSSYNSPLHF	TGTGCCAGCAGTGAAAGGATTAGGACAGGGCGCAGCTCCTATAATTCACCCCTCCACTTT
TRBV10-1	.	TRBD1	TRBJ2-7	CASSSQGYSEQYF	TGCGCCAGCAGTTCACAGGGGTATAGCGAGCAGTACTTC
TRBV19	.	TRBD2	TRBJ2-1	CASSKMRGAYNEQFF	TGTGCCAGTAGTAAGATGCGGGGGGCCTACAATGAGCAGTTCTTC
TRBV5-8	.	.	TRBJ2-5	CASSLMGQGSETQYF	TGTGCCAGCAGCTTGATGGGGCAGGGGAGCGAGACCCAGTACTTC
TRBV5-1	.	TRBD1	TRBJ2-1	CASQTGALFYNEQFF	TGCGCCAGCCAAACAGGGGCCCTTTTCTACAATGAGCAGTTCTTC
TRBV28	.	.	TRBJ1-2	CASTLSVERYGYTF	TGTGCCAGCACCCTGTCGGTGGAGAGATATGGCTACACCTTC
TRBV11-2	.	TRBD2	TRBJ2-1	CASVALAGGYEQFF	TGTGCCAGCGTTGCACTAGCGGGGGGGTATGAGCAGTTCTTC
TRBV19	.	.	TRBJ1-5	CASNFKPERPQHF	TGTGCCAGTAACTTCAAGCCGGAGCGGCCCCAGCATTTT
TRBV7-9	few	TRBD1	TRBJ1-5	CASSDRGNQPQHF	TGTGCCAGCAGCGACAGGGGCAATCAGCCCCAGCATTTT
TRBV6-6	.	.	TRBJ1-2	CASSYREGRGTGGYTF	TGTGCCAGCAGTTACCGGGAGGGCAGGGGTACGGGTGGCTACACCTTC
TRBV9	.	TRBD2	TRBJ2-7	CASSVGPSGGSYEQYF	TGTGCCAGCAGCGTAGGACCTAGCGGGGGGTCCTACGAGCAGTACTTC
TRBV30	.	TRBD1	TRBJ1-2	CAWSVQGKGYTF	TGTGCCTGGAGTGTACAGGGGAAAGGCTACACCTTC
TRBV7-3	.	TRBD1	TRBJ2-7	CASSRDRGYEQYF	TGTGCCAGCAGTCGCGACAGGGGCTACGAGCAGTACTTC
TRBV27	.	.	TRBJ1-1	CASLQGRKAFF	TGTGCCAGCCTACAGGGAAGGAAGGCTTTCTTT
TRBV25-1	.	TRBD2	TRBJ2-1	CASSKGGVLAGTSNEQFF	TGTGCCAGCAGTAAAGGAGGGGTTCTAGCGGGCACCTCCAATGAGCAGTTCTTC
TRBV18	few	.	TRBJ1-5	CASSPSEREQPQHF	TGTGCCAGCTCACCATCGGAGAGAGAACAGCCCCAGCATTTT
TRBV9	once	TRBD1	TRBJ1-5	CASSVEGAGQPQHF	TGTGCCAGCTCAGTGGAGGGGGCTGGTCAGCCCCAGCATTTT
TRBV10-3	.	TRBD1	TRBJ2-2	CAIKSTGDTGELFF	TGTGCCATCAAATCGACAGGGGACACCGGGGAGCTGTTTTTT
TRBV28	.	.	TRBJ2-7	CASSKGGYGEQYF	TGTGCCAGCAGCAAAGGAGGGTATGGCGAGCAGTACTTC
TRBV7-9	.	.	TRBJ2-1	CASSNNVQSYNEQFF	TGTGCCAGCAGCAACAATGTTCAATCCTACAATGAGCAGTTCTTC
TRBV4-3	.	.	TRBJ2-3	CASSQGPGRTQYF	TGCGCCAGCAGCCAAGGGCCGGGAAGAACGCAGTATTTT
TRBV4-1	.	.	TRBJ2-3	CASSLGEGFTDTQYF	TGCGCCAGCAGCTTAGGAGAAGGCTTCACAGATACGCAGTATTTT
TRBV29-1	.	TRBD2	TRBJ2-1	CSVGLAEENEQFF	TGCAGCGTTGGGCTAGCGGAAGAGAATGAGCAGTTCTTC
TRBV18	.	.	TRBJ2-5	CASSGGQQETQYF	TGTGCCAGCTCGGGGGGACAGCAAGAGACCCAGTACTTC